Each of the 3 T cell receptor beta chains below was sequenced from the same sample in a study of T cell repertoires in cytomegalovirus infection. TCRdb itself ran the reads through MiXCR, one entry per CDR3 protein. The data contain just under 300,000 distinct CDR3 sequences, around 9.6% of them singletons. The sample comprised PBMCs. Receptors originate from a human donor in good health (CMV status not recorded). Some clones in this sample may be carry-over from other donors' samples.

This clonotype was counted many times. The CDR3 sequence is CASRRLAGSSGELFF. In DNA form, the CDR3 reads TGTGCCAGCAGGCGACTAGCGGGGTCTTCCGGGGAGCTGTTTTTT. This sequence joins TRBV6-6 and TRBJ2-2; the match to TRBD2 covers 11 bases. Germline CDR1 MNHNY, CDR2 SVGAGI (reference sequence). The CDR3 is made up of 15 amino acids. V trimming: 6 bases; J trimming: 6 bases; junction bases outside the gene matches: 6.

This clonotype was counted many times. The chain has TRBV6-4 and TRBJ1-1; the D gene is possibly TRBD1 (5 bases). The V gene's germline CDR1 is MRHNA and CDR2 SNTAGT. The CDR3 runs 15 residues. Deletions cut 7 bases from V and 0 bases from J, with 15 bases between. This CDR3 is CASKERGPMNTEAFF. CDR3 nucleotides: TGTGCCAGCAAAGAGCGGGGCCCTATGAACACTGAAGCTTTCTTT.

Ten or more counts support this clonotype. The chain uses TRBV18 and TRBJ1-2; D gene ambiguous. The germline gives CDR1 KGHSH, CDR2 LQKENI. Trimming removed 2 bases from V and 3 bases from J, with 13 bases in between. The CDR3 spans 15 residues. The CDR3 sequence is CASSPFPGPDYGYTF. Written as DNA, the CDR3 is TGTGCCAGCTCACCATTCCCCGGACCCGACTATGGCTACACCTTC. The variable domain in full, completed from reference TRBV18 and TRBJ1-2, reads NAGVMQNPRHLVRRRGQEARLRCSPMKGHSHVYWYRQLPEEGLKFMVYLQKENIIDESGMPKERFSAEFPKEGPSILRIQQVVRGDSAAYFCASSPFPGPDYGYTFGSGTRLTVV.